Listed below are T cell receptor beta chains from one sample, sequenced in a study of monozygotic twins with inflammatory bowel disease. TCRdb re-called the 5' RACE reads and catalogs CDR3 proteins one per entry, DNA excluded. The sample table sets out 350,000 to 550,000 distinct CDR3 sequences. The sample consisted of blood. The receptors originated from a human donor with ulcerative colitis or Crohn's disease, or a healthy co-twin of an affected twin (not recorded which). CDR3s include the opening cysteine and the closing phenylalanine or tryptophan. Each record gives: V gene, J gene, CDR3 protein.

>TRBV7-9|TRBJ1-2
CASSLSRDSFYGYTF
>TRBV5-4|TRBJ2-3
CASTQGGGGTDTQYF
>TRBV7-7|TRBJ2-2
CASSQGGTGDTGELFF
>TRBV7-9|TRBJ2-6
CASSTTESGANVLTF
>TRBV7-3|TRBJ1-1
CASSRIANTEAFF
>TRBV27|TRBJ2-1
CASSLYGGDNNEQFF
>TRBV5-6|TRBJ2-5
CASSYPGPQETQYF
>TRBV29-1|TRBJ2-7
CSVQPTGIEQYF
>TRBV7-8|TRBJ1-4
CASSSDIATNEKLFF
>TRBV9|TRBJ2-1
CASSVTSGRALGEQFF
>TRBV19|TRBJ2-2
CASTPGHLGAGELFF
>TRBV12-3/TRBV12-4|TRBJ2-5
CASSLELVGETQYF
>TRBV7-2|TRBJ2-7
CASSLGTVKSYEQYF
>TRBV6-5|TRBJ1-1
CASSSRAGGSEAFF
>TRBV27|TRBJ1-6
CASSQGYNSPLHF
>TRBV20-1|TRBJ1-1
CSARPYSGNTEAFF
>TRBV5-1|TRBJ2-7
CASSLAGLNYEQYF
>TRBV3-1|TRBJ1-1
CASSPRQGLMGLNTEAFF
>TRBV2|TRBJ2-7
CASRLTGSYEQYF
>TRBV18|TRBJ2-1
CASSPQLANNEQFF
>TRBV19|TRBJ2-4
CASSIVLAKNIQYF
>TRBV9|TRBJ2-1
CASSGTSNSGEQFF
>TRBV7-9|TRBJ2-3
CASSSGTALTDTQYF
>TRBV5-1|TRBJ2-1
CASREAGTEYNEQFF
>TRBV20-1|TRBJ2-5
CSARPPSVGETQYF
>TRBV19|TRBJ1-5
CASSIQGVNQPQHF
>TRBV3-1|TRBJ2-5
CASSQEGRGEETQYF
>TRBV18|TRBJ2-3
CASSATSGTFTDTQYF
>TRBV4-2|TRBJ2-5
CASSQDPQGTQYF
>TRBV20-1|TRBJ2-7
CSAGQWTQTYEQYF
>TRBV20-1|TRBJ2-2
CSASQVTGELFF
>TRBV5-8|TRBJ2-3
CASGGTGARTDTQYF
>TRBV30|TRBJ2-2
CAAAGLRGELFF
>TRBV25-1|TRBJ1-1
CASSETFGEAFF
>TRBV20-1|TRBJ2-1
CSATSGGVVEQFF
>TRBV5-1|TRBJ1-1
CASGFQGGTEAFF
>TRBV18|TRBJ1-2
CASSPRGESGRYGYTF
>TRBV19|TRBJ2-3
CASSIGGNTDTQYF
>TRBV7-2|TRBJ1-2
CASSPRTGEYGYTF
>TRBV4-1|TRBJ2-1
CASSQGGGYPLAEFF
>TRBV20-1|TRBJ2-7
CSARTGASYEQYF
>TRBV20-1|TRBJ2-4
CSAWDGLAKNIQYF
>TRBV20-1|TRBJ2-3
CSAPGERTSTDTQYF
>TRBV5-1|TRBJ2-7
CASSLVDGPSYEQYF
>TRBV2|TRBJ2-3
CASKRQGNTDTQYF
>TRBV4-1|TRBJ2-5
CASSQVLAGDMETQYF
>TRBV12-5|TRBJ2-1
CASGLVPNSNEQFF
>TRBV20-1|TRBJ2-7
CSARDPGFGEQYF
>TRBV15|TRBJ2-1
CATSLLRTSVAEQFF
>TRBV27|TRBJ1-6
CASSLSEWSSPLHF
>TRBV6-1|TRBJ1-5
CASRSTGLVGPQHF
>TRBV7-9|TRBJ1-6
CASSRRDSNSPLHF